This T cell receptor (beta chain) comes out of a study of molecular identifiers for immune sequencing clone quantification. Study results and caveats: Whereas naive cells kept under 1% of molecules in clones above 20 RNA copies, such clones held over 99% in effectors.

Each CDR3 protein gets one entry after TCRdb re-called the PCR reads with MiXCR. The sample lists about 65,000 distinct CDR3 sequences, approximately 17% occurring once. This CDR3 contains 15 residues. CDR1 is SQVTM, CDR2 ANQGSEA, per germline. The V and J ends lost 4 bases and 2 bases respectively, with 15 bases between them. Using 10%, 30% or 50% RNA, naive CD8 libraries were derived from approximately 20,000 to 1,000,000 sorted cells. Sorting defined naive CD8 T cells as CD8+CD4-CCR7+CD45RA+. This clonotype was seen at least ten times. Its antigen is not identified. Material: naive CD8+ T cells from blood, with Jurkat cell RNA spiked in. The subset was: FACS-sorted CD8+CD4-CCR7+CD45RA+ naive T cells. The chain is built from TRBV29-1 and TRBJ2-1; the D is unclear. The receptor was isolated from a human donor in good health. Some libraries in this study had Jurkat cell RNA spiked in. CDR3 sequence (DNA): TGCAGCGTTGCCCATCCTAGGGCTACCTACAATGAGCAGTTCTTC. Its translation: CSVAHPRATYNEQFF.